Detailed here is one T cell receptor (beta chain). The antigen remains undetermined. The data stem from a study of T cell responses to AZD1222 COVID-19 vaccine. Profiling relied on immunoSEQ multiplex PCR, and the TCRdb table lists in-frame clones only, not all of them. The table lists some 150,000 clones, approximately 85% of them singletons, with about 8% in the top ten. The CDR3 consists of 13 residues. The germline gives CDR1 MNHEY, CDR2 SVGAGI. Deletions cut 4 bases from V and 2 bases from J, with 9 bases between. Study conclusions and caveats: Donors in the cohort were predominantly white British and more often female, and clonal diversity was possibly underestimated.

The specimen was peripheral blood, collected on day 0 of AZD1222 vaccination. This TCR was sampled from an adult in good health. The chain is built from TRBV6-5 and TRBJ2-7; D is possibly TRBD1 (6 bases). The CDR3 nucleotides are TGTGCCAGCAGTTTCCGGACAGCCTACGAGCAGTACTTC. Protein product: CASSFRTAYEQYF.